The 32 T cell receptor beta chains reported below all come from one sample, sequenced in a study of PD-L1 blockade in urothelial cancer. The method was immunoSEQ multiplex PCR; TCRdb's version includes in-frame clones alone and lacks a portion of them. The sample carries 35,000 to 55,000 clones, roughly 82% recorded once. Time point: peripheral blood 6 weeks after treatment start. Sequenced here: PBMCs, sampled around atezolizumab (anti-PD-L1) treatment. These receptors originate from a man between 60 and 70 years old with urothelial cancer.

This clone has only one observation. This sequence joins TRBV5-1 and TRBJ2-7; TRBD2 matches 7 bases. The CDR3 is made up of 15 amino acids. CDR1 and CDR2 from the germline V gene are SGHRS and YFSETQ. V was clipped by 0 bases and J by 5 bases; unmatched bases: 8. CDR3 DNA sequence: TGCGCCAGCAGCTTGGCCGGTGGGAGCGGGGACGAGCAGTACTTC. It specifies CASSLAGGSGDEQYF.

The V call is TRBV11-3, the J call TRBJ2-1; 9 bases agree with TRBD2. Trimming took 1 base from V and 7 from J; bases not matched to a gene: 5. Per germline, CDR1 SGHNT and CDR2 YENEEA. The CDR3 sequence is 15 residues long. CDR3 amino acids: CASSLVSGSRNEQFF. CDR3 nucleotide sequence: TGTGCCAGCAGCTTAGTTAGCGGGAGTAGGAATGAGCAGTTCTTC.

This sequence joins TRBV11-2 and TRBJ2-7; 8 bases agree with TRBD1. This CDR3 is 14 amino acids long. The trim removed 3 bases at V and 3 bases at J, leaving 4 bases unmatched. Germline V gene data show CDR1 as SGHAT and CDR2 as FQNNGV. CDR3 sequence reads: CASSLSGQDYEQYF. The CDR3 DNA is TGTGCCAGCAGCTTGTCGGGACAGGACTACGAGCAGTACTTC.

J is TRBJ2-4 and V is TRBV27; perhaps TRBD2 as D (6 bases). The CDR3 is 13 amino acids. V lost 3 bases, J lost 9 bases, and 12 bases lay in between. Germline CDR1 and CDR2: MNHEY and SMNVEV (reference sequence). The CDR3 coding sequence is TGTGCCAGCAGTTTCCTGACTAGTGGCATTCAGTACTTC. This translates into CASSFLTSGIQYF.

This clone occurred a few times. The chain has TRBV6-1 and TRBJ1-5, with 8 bases fitting TRBD1. Germline V lookup: CDR1 MNHNS, CDR2 SASEGT. Losses at the gene ends were 6 bases for V and 5 bases for J; bases not matched to a gene: 9. The CDR3 is 15 amino acids. In DNA, the CDR3 is TGTGCCAGCAGACGGACAGGGAGTATCGATCAGCCCCAGCATTTT. This encodes CASRRTGSIDQPQHF.

The rearrangement joins TRBV14 to TRBJ2-2; 8 bases line up with TRBD1. Germline-derived CDR1 and CDR2 are SGHDN and FVKESK. Trimming removed 5 bases from V and 6 bases from J; junction bases left unmatched: 8. The CDR3 length is 15 residues. CDR3 nucleotides: TGTGCCAGCAGCTTCCGGACAGGGTTGTCCGGGGAGCTGTTTTTT. It yields the protein CASSFRTGLSGELFF.

The genes are TRBV7-2 and TRBJ2-7; 10 positions match TRBD2. There are 16 residues in the CDR3. CDR1 and CDR2 from the germline V gene are SGHTA and FQGNSA. V gave up 1 base and J gave up 6 bases; unmatched junction bases: 9. CDR3 DNA: TGTGCCAGCAGCTTAGGAGCGGGAGGGCCGTCGGGCGAGCAGTACTTC. It is translated as CASSLGAGGPSGEQYF.

This clone has a handful of counts. The V call is TRBV4-3, the J call TRBJ1-1; TRBD1 might be the D (6 bases). Germline V CDR1 and CDR2: LGHNA, YSLEER. V was shortened by 1 base and J by 4 bases, with 10 bases between the two germline ends. This CDR3 spans 14 amino acids. CDR3 sequence: CASSQATGFTEAFF. The CDR3 DNA is TGCGCCAGCAGCCAAGCCACAGGGTTCACTGAAGCTTTCTTT.

This clone was seen a few times. The V and J genes are TRBV7-8 and TRBJ2-7; D might be TRBD1 (6 bases). V lost 6 bases and J 6 bases, leaving 12 bases between the germline ends. Per the germline V gene, CDR1 is SGHVS and CDR2 is FQNEAQ. The CDR3 consists of 12 residues. The CDR3 loop is CASSHGGSEQYF. The CDR3, as DNA: TGTGCCAGCAGTCATGGGGGCAGCGAGCAGTACTTC.

This chain uses TRBV5-1 with TRBJ1-1; D is possibly TRBD1 (5 bases). This CDR3 spans 13 amino acids. V lost 4 bases, J lost 2 bases, and 9 bases lay in between. Germline V gene lookup returns CDR1 SGHRS and CDR2 YFSETQ. CDR3 in amino acids: CASSAGQNTEAFF. In DNA, the CDR3 is TGCGCCAGCAGCGCCGGACAAAACACTGAAGCTTTCTTT.

V and J are TRBV5-5 and TRBJ2-7, with 10 bases matching TRBD2. Germline lookup yields CDR1 SGHKS and CDR2 YYEKEE (reference sequence). V was pared by 0 bases and J by 3 bases, with 3 bases of the junction left unmatched. This CDR3 has 15 residues. The CDR3 DNA reads TGTGCCAGCAGCTTGGGACTAGCGGGCCTCTACGAGCAGTACTTC. It codes for CASSLGLAGLYEQYF.

This chain uses TRBV5-1 with TRBJ1-1; D might be TRBD1 (6 bases). The CDR3 loop spans 13 amino acids. The V gene lost 4 bases and the J gene lost 3 bases, with 10 bases spanning the gap. CDR1 SGHRS and CDR2 YFSETQ come from the germline V gene. The CDR3 nucleotides read TGCGCCAGCAGCCTTCAGGGGTACACTGAAGCTTTCTTT. It encodes CASSLQGYTEAFF.

This clone was detected once. The chain uses TRBV28 and TRBJ1-5, with 8 bases identical to TRBD1. Germline V gene lookup returns CDR1 MDHEN and CDR2 SYDVKM. The CDR3 is made up of 12 amino acids. Germline trimming cut 6 bases from V and 5 bases from J; bases unmatched to any gene: 0. CDR3 DNA sequence: TGTGCCAGCAGACAGGGGGATCAGCCCCAGCATTTT. Its translation: CASRQGDQPQHF. The entire variable domain, with the rest obtained from reference TRBV28 and TRBJ1-5, is as follows: DVKVTQSSRYLVKRTGEKVFLECVQDMDHENMFWYRQDPGLGLRLIYFSYDVKMKEKGDIPEGYSVSREKKERFSLILESASTNQTSMYLCASRQGDQPQHFGDGTRLSIL.

The chain joins TRBV20-1 to TRBJ2-5; no firm D call. Deletions cut 2 bases from V and 2 bases from J, with 3 bases between. Per the germline V gene, CDR1 is DFQATT and CDR2 is SNEGSKA (reference sequence). The CDR3 runs to 11 residues. The CDR3 region has the DNA TGCAGTGCTAGAACTCAAGAGACCCAGTACTTC. It specifies CSARTQETQYF.

This chain connects TRBV6-1 to TRBJ2-7; TRBD2 agrees at 9 bases. The CDR3 length is 14 residues. V lost 2 bases, J lost 6 bases, and 5 bases stayed unmatched. Germline V CDR1 and CDR2: MNHNS, SASEGT. The CDR3 sequence is CASSERAGGLEQYF. The DNA of the CDR3 is TGTGCCAGCAGTGAAAGGGCGGGGGGGCTCGAGCAGTACTTC.

The chain employs TRBV7-2 and TRBJ2-5, with a tentative D call TRBD2 (5 bases). This CDR3 contains 11 residues. Germline V gene lookup returns CDR1 SGHTA and CDR2 FQGNSA. V was trimmed by 5 bases and J by 7 bases, leaving 8 bases between them. The CDR3 sequence is CASSPAGTQYF. DNA of the CDR3: TGTGCCAGCAGCCCCGCGGGGACCCAGTACTTC.

The chain has TRBV29-1 and TRBJ2-1, with 10 bases fitting TRBD1. The CDR3 is 13 amino acids. The V gene's germline CDR1 is SQVTM and CDR2 ANQGSEA. V dropped 4 bases and J dropped 10; count of bases not matched to a gene: 7. The CDR3 nucleotides read TGCAGCGTTGCAACCGGGACAGGGGAAGAGCAGTTCTTC. It yields the protein CSVATGTGEEQFF.

In its sample, this clone was seen a few times. This chain connects TRBV9 to TRBJ2-7; possibly TRBD2 for D (5 bases). V dropped 0 bases and J dropped 2 bases, with 9 bases sitting between them. CDR1 is SGDLS and CDR2 is YYNGEE in the germline V gene. This CDR3 region has 14 residues. The CDR3 protein is CASSVAEGAYEQYF. CDR3 DNA sequence: TGTGCCAGCAGCGTAGCTGAGGGAGCCTACGAGCAGTACTTC.

About this clone itself: Compared with germline, one end of the junction differs, possibly owing to a read error. The rearrangement uses TRBV7-7 and TRBJ2-1; no definite D call. Germline V gene data show CDR1 as SSHAT and CDR2 as FNYEAQ (reference sequence). This CDR3 is 12 amino acids long. CDR3 nucleotide sequence: TGTGCTAGCAGCTTAAGTGGGCATGAGCAGTTCTTC. Protein: CASSLSGHEQFF. Using reference TRBV7-7 and TRBJ2-1 for the parts outside the CDR3, the full variable domain is GAGVSQSPRYKVTKRGQDVTLRCDPISSHATLYWYQQALGQGPEFLTYFNYEAQPDKSGLPSDRFSAERPEGSISTLTIQRTEQRDSAMYRCASSLSGHEQFFGPGTRLTVL.

This clone occurred once. The V gene is TRBV6-6, the J gene TRBJ2-2; 7 bases align to TRBD1. Germline V CDR1 and CDR2: MNHNY, SVGAGI (reference sequence). The CDR3 has 15 residues. Trimming at V came to 4 bases and at J to 6 bases, leaving 8 bases not matched to a gene. CDR3 in amino acids: CASSSGQAGAGELFF. The CDR3, as DNA: TGTGCCAGCAGTTCCGGACAGGCCGGCGCCGGGGAGCTGTTTTTT.

The V gene is TRBV19, the J gene TRBJ1-1; D perhaps matches TRBD1 (6 bases). Trimming removed 6 bases from V and 1 base from J, with 6 bases in between. Germline loops: CDR1 LNHDA, CDR2 SQIVND (reference sequence). There are 12 residues in the CDR3. The CDR3 loop is CASSRGNTEAFF. Written as DNA, the CDR3 is TGTGCCAGTAGCAGGGGGAACACTGAAGCTTTCTTT.

The J gene is TRBJ2-7, the V gene TRBV10-3; 15 nucleotides align to TRBD2. V shed 6 bases and J 2 bases; nucleotides not matched to a gene: 5. CDR1 and CDR2 (germline): ENHRY, SYGVKD. The CDR3 loop spans 16 amino acids. The CDR3 here is CAISGLAGGDPYEQYF. In nucleotides, the CDR3 is TGTGCCATCAGCGGACTAGCGGGAGGGGATCCCTACGAGCAGTACTTC.

V is TRBV6-1 and J is TRBJ2-3, with 11 positions matching TRBD2. Germline V gene sequence: CDR1 MNHNS, CDR2 SASEGT. Germline trimming cut 6 bases from V and 6 bases from J; bases unmatched to any gene: 8. The CDR3 spans 15 residues. The CDR3 DNA reads as TGTGCCAGCAGCGAGACTAGCGGGGCGGTTGATACGCAGTATTTT. Amino acids: CASSETSGAVDTQYF.

The chain couples TRBV7-9 to TRBJ2-5; a weak D match, TRBD1 (5 bases). Germline CDR1 reads SEHNR; CDR2 reads FQNEAQ (reference sequence). Trimming took 5 bases from V and 2 from J, leaving 9 bases between them. This CDR3 comprises 13 residues. This chain's CDR3 is CASSRTRQETQYF. CDR3 coding DNA: TGTGCCAGCAGCCGGACACGTCAAGAGACCCAGTACTTC.

CDR3 DNA sequence: TGTGCCAGTAGTATAGAGGGGGACTGGAATCAGCCCCAGCATTTT. It is translated as CASSIEGDWNQPQHF. This rearrangement joins TRBV19 to TRBJ1-5; perhaps TRBD1 as D (5 bases). V was cut by 0 bases and J by 4 bases, with 10 bases left in between. The CDR3 covers 15 residues. Germline values: CDR1 LNHDA, CDR2 SQIVND (reference sequence).

The V gene is TRBV7-9, the J gene TRBJ2-7; D perhaps matches TRBD2 (6 bases). The CDR3 sequence is 14 residues long. V lost 11 bases, J lost 1 base, and 18 bases lay in between. In germline, CDR1 is SEHNR, CDR2 FQNEAQ (reference sequence). CDR3 amino acids: CAFRRAESSYEQYF. CDR3 coding DNA: TGTGCCTTCAGGAGGGCTGAGTCATCCTACGAGCAGTACTTC. Filled out from reference TRBV7-9 and TRBJ2-7, the complete variable domain reads DTGVSQNPRHKITKRGQNVTFRCDPISEHNRLYWYRQTLGQGPEFLTYFQNEAQLEKSRLLSDRFSAERPKGSFSTLEIQRTEQGDSAMYLCAFRRAESSYEQYFGPGTRLTVT.

The V gene is TRBV28, the J gene TRBJ2-5; 7 bases map to TRBD1. Germline lookup yields CDR1 MDHEN and CDR2 SYDVKM. The V and J ends lost 6 bases and 2 bases, in that order; junction bases with no gene match: 3. This CDR3 spans 13 amino acids. This chain's CDR3 is CASSLGQQETQYF. DNA of the CDR3: TGTGCCAGCAGCCTGGGACAGCAAGAGACCCAGTACTTC.

The rearrangement links TRBV11-2 to TRBJ2-5; 7 bases fit TRBD2. The germline V gene encodes CDR1 SGHAT and CDR2 FQNNGV. V lost 4 bases and J lost 5; bases outside the gene matches: 16. There are 17 residues in the CDR3. This CDR3 is CASSSSWGGGPGETQYF. Written as DNA, the CDR3 is TGTGCCAGCAGCTCCTCTTGGGGGGGAGGGCCGGGGGAGACCCAGTACTTC.

The rearrangement joins TRBV30 to TRBJ2-7; 9 bases match TRBD1. Germline loops: CDR1 GTSNPN, CDR2 SVGIG (reference sequence). The CDR3 is 16 amino acids. Trimming at V came to 1 base and at J to 7 bases, leaving 14 bases not matched to a gene. CDR3 DNA sequence: TGTGCCTGGAGTGAGGAAACAGGGGGCTCATTGTGGGAGCAGTACTTC. Its protein product is CAWSEETGGSLWEQYF. The full variable domain, in which reference TRBV30 and TRBJ2-7 provide the parts outside the CDR3, is SQTIHQWPATLVQPVGSPLSLECTVEGTSNPNLYWYRQAAGRGLQLLFYSVGIGQISSEVPQNLSASRPQDRQFILSSKKLLLSDSGFYLCAWSEETGGSLWEQYFGPGTRLTVT.

The J gene is TRBJ2-5, the V gene TRBV13, with 7 nucleotides matching TRBD2. With V trimmed by 3 bases and J by 2 bases, 12 bases remained unmatched. Looked up from germline, CDR1 is PRHDT and CDR2 is FYEKMQ (reference sequence). The CDR3 runs to 17 residues. The DNA for the CDR3 is TGTGCCAGCAGCTTTAAACCGGGGGGTCCCTTTCAAGAGACCCAGTACTTC. Its translation is CASSFKPGGPFQETQYF.

This clone was seen only once. The chain links TRBV2 to TRBJ1-6, with a possible D match to TRBD1 (5 bases). This CDR3 has 13 residues. Germline V gene lookup returns CDR1 SNHLY and CDR2 FYNNEI. The V gene lost 5 bases and the J gene lost 8 bases, with 10 bases spanning the gap. CDR3: CASSQGRDSPLHF. DNA for the CDR3: TGTGCCAGCAGTCAGGGCCGAGATTCACCCCTCCACTTT.

The V call is TRBV5-6, the J call TRBJ1-3; TRBD1 agrees at 9 bases. The CDR3 runs to 16 residues. The junction had 5 bases not matched to a gene; V was cut back by 4 bases and J by 0 bases. Per germline, CDR1 SGHDT and CDR2 YYEEEE. CDR3 DNA sequence: TGTGCCAGCAGCGGAGGACAGGGGTACTCTGGAAACACCATATATTTT. It translates to CASSGGQGYSGNTIYF.